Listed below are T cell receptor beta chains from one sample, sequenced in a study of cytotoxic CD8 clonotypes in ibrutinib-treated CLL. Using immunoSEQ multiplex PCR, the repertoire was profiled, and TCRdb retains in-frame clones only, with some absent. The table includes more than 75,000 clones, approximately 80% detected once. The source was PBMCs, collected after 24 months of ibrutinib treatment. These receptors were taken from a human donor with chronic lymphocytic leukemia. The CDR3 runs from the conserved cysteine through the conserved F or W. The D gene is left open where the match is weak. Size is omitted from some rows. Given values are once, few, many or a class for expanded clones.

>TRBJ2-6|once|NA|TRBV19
TGTGCCAGTACTCTCGAGGCCAACGTCCTGACTTTC
CASTLEANVLTF
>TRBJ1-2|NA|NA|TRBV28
TGTGCGGGGAACGGGGTCTCCTCTCGGGGCTACACCTTC
CAGNGVSSRGYTF
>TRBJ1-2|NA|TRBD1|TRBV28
TGTGCCAGCAGGAGACAGGGTGAAACGGGCTACACCTTC
CASRRQGETGYTF
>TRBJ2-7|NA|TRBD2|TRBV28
TGTGCCAGCAGCTCTCAGGCTAGCGGGAGAGGATACGAGCAGTACTTC
CASSSQASGRGYEQYF
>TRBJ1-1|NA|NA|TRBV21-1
TGTGCCAGCAGCAAACCCGGCAGTAAAGGGGACACTGAAGCTTTCTTT
CASSKPGSKGDTEAFF
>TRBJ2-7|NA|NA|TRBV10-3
TGTGCCATCAGTGTACGACCAGTGGTCGAGCAGTACTTC
CAISVRPVVEQYF
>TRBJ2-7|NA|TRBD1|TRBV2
TGTGCCAGCACCGAAGGTGGGGGGACAGGCCTCTACGAGCAGTACTTC
CASTEGGGTGLYEQYF
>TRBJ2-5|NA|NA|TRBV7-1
TGTGCCAGCAGCTTAGGTGGGGGCCAAGAGACCCAGTACTTC
CASSLGGGQETQYF
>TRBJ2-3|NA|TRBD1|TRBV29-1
TGCAGCGTCCTAAGTTGGACAGGGGACGGTGCAGATACGCAGTATTTT
CSVLSWTGDGADTQYF
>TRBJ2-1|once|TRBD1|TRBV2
TGTGCCAGCAGGACCCCCCGACAGGGGGTCGCGAGTAATGAGCAGTTCTTC
CASRTPRQGVASNEQFF
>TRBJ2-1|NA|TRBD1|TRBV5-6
TGTGCCAGCAGCAAGATCGACAGGGGCAATGAGCAGTTCTTC
CASSKIDRGNEQFF
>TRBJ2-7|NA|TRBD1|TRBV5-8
TGTGCCAGCAGCCGTGGGACAGGAGCATCCTACGAGCAGTACTTC
CASSRGTGASYEQYF
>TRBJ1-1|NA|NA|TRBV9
TGTGCCAGCAGCTCACCGGGACCGATGAACACTGAAGCTTTCTTT
CASSSPGPMNTEAFF